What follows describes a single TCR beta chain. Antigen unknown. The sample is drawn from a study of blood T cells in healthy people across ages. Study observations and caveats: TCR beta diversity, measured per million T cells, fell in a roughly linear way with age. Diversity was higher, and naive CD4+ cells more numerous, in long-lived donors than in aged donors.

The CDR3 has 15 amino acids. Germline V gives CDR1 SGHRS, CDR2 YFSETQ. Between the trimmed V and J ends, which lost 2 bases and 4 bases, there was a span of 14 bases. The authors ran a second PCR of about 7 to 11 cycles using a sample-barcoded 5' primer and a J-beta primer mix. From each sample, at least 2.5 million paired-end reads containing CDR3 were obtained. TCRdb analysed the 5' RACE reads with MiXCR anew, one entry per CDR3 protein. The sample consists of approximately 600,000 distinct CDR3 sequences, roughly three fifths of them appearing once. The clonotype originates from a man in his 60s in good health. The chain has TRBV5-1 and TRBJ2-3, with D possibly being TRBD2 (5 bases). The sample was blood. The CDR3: CASSFSGSSPDTQYF. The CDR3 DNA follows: TGCGCCAGCAGCTTCTCGGGATCCTCGCCAGATACGCAGTATTTT.